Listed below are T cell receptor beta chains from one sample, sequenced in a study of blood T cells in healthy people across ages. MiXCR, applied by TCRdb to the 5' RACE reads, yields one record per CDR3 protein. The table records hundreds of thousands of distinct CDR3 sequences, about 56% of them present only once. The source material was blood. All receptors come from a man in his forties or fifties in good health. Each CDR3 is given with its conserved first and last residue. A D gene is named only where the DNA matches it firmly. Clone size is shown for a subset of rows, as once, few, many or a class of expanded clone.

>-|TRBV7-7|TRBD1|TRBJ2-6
CASSPGQDSGANVLTF
TGTGCCAGCAGCCCCGGACAGGACTCTGGGGCCAACGTCCTGACTTTC
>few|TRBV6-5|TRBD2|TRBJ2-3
CASSETSGGMDTQYF
TGTGCCAGCAGTGAGACTAGCGGGGGGATGGATACGCAGTATTTT
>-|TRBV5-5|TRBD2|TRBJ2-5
CASNPRTSGTGETQYF
TGTGCCAGCAACCCCCGGACTAGCGGGACAGGGGAGACCCAGTACTTC
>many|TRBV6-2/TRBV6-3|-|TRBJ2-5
CASRPLSRVSQETQYF
TGTGCCAGCAGGCCCCTTTCCAGGGTGTCCCAAGAGACCCAGTACTTC
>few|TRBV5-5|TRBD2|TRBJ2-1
CASSLSLASGRFF
TGTGCCAGCAGCTTGAGTCTTGCTAGCGGGAGGTTCTTC
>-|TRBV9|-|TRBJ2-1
CASSVVGLATYNEQFF
TGTGCCAGCAGCGTAGTTGGGCTAGCGACCTACAATGAGCAGTTCTTC
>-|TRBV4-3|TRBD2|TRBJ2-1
CASSQDHARRAGNNEQFF
TGCGCCAGCAGCCAAGATCATGCCCGACGAGCGGGAAACAATGAGCAGTTCTTC
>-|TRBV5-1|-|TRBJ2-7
CLPVQGTPPYEQYF
TGCCTCCCAGTCCAGGGGACTCCCCCCTACGAGCAGTACTTC
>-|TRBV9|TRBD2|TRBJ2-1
CAGSVAPSPLAGDSEQFF
TGTGCCGGCAGCGTAGCCCCCTCTCCCCTAGCGGGGGATTCTGAGCAGTTCTTC
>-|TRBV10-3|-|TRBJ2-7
CAISEERKGQHNEQYF
TGTGCCATCAGTGAGGAGAGAAAGGGACAACACAATGAGCAGTACTTC